Given below is one T cell receptor (beta chain) in context. Its cognate antigen is unknown. One entry per CDR3 protein results from TCRdb running MiXCR on the reads. Of about 350,000 distinct CDR3 sequences listed, nearly 35% were seen once; the top ten hold approximately 13%. This specimen belongs to a study of T cell repertoires in cytomegalovirus infection. Study overall: Alongside well-studied HLA-B-restricted CMV epitopes, recently identified HLA-C-restricted CMV epitopes were also used. Public TCR beta signatures marked donors with CMV infection and the matching HLA. Study-level results: Cumulated frequencies of public TCR beta families served to identify carriers of CMV plus the relevant HLA.

The ends lost 4 bases at V and 0 bases at J; junction bases unmatched: 11. Germline CDR1 reads SGHDN; CDR2 reads FVKESK. The CDR3 extends over 17 amino acids. The input for sequencing was cultured PBMCs, taken from culture after CMV antigen stimulation. The V and J genes are TRBV14 and TRBJ1-1, with 7 positions matching TRBD1. This receptor was obtained from a human donor in good health (CMV status not recorded). Some clones in this sample may be carry-over from other donors' samples. This chain's CDR3 is CASSLIRGLRVNTEAFF. Here the CDR3 DNA reads TGTGCCAGCAGCCTTATCAGGGGGTTGAGAGTGAACACTGAAGCTTTCTTT.